What follows are 19 T cell receptor beta chains derived from one specimen sequenced in a study of blood T cell repertoires in COVID-19 (dated by TCRdb to the early 2020s). The library was built by means of the immunoSEQ multiplex PCR assay. What TCRdb holds here is the immuneACCESS table cut down to in-frame rearrangements. Part of the clones is not present; checked against another copy, under half of the missing clones reflect an unresolved V gene, and the others are unexplained. In this sample the table shows some 380,000 clones, 88% of which occur a single time. The ten largest clones capture roughly 2% of the sample. The sequenced material came from PBMCs or T cells enriched from blood (not recorded which). Receptor source: a woman aged 35 to 49 with acute COVID-19.

This clone was seen only once. The chain uses TRBV6-2 or TRBV6-3 and TRBJ1-2; 11 bases are a match to TRBD1. The J segment lost 6 bases and the V segment lost 2 bases, leaving 5 bases of the junction unmatched. From germline, CDR1 is MNHEY and CDR2 SVGEGT. This CDR3 contains 15 residues. The CDR3 nucleotides are TGTGCCAGCAGTTACGGGGGACAGGGGGTGAATGGCTACACCTTC. Its translation: CASSYGGQGVNGYTF.

V is TRBV9 and J is TRBJ2-1; TRBD1 aligns across 12 bases. Germline V gene lookup returns CDR1 SGDLS and CDR2 YYNGEE. V gave up 4 bases and J gave up 6 bases; unmatched junction bases: 5. The CDR3 has 15 amino acids. The CDR3 region is CASSSGTGGGNEQFF. The CDR3 DNA reads as TGTGCCAGCAGCTCAGGGACAGGGGGCGGCAATGAGCAGTTCTTC.

This clone was seen more than once but under ten times. The V call is TRBV11-3, the J call TRBJ2-2, with D perhaps TRBD2 (6 bases). CDR3 length: 13 amino acids. Germline loops: CDR1 SGHNT, CDR2 YENEEA. V shed 6 bases and J shed 7 bases, with 12 bases lying between them. The CDR3 sequence is CASSAKGGGELFF. In nucleotides, the CDR3 is TGTGCCAGCAGTGCTAAGGGAGGCGGGGAGCTGTTTTTT.

The chain couples TRBV19 to TRBJ2-1; 12 positions agree with TRBD2. CDR1 is LNHDA, CDR2 SQIVND, per germline (reference sequence). The CDR3 covers 18 residues. The trim removed 7 bases at V and 1 base at J, leaving 11 bases unmatched. CDR3 region: CASTEGGGTSGSYNEQFF. The DNA of the CDR3 is TGTGCCAGTACCGAGGGGGGAGGGACTAGCGGGTCCTACAATGAGCAGTTCTTC.

This rearrangement joins TRBV29-1 to TRBJ1-1; no clear D gene. V lost 1 base, J lost 0 bases, and 15 bases lay in between. Germline assignment: CDR1 SQVTM and CDR2 ANQGSEA. This CDR3 has 16 residues. CDR3 residues: CSVEGAALGVNTEAFF. CDR3 DNA sequence: TGCAGCGTTGAAGGAGCGGCGCTGGGCGTGAACACTGAAGCTTTCTTT.

V and J are TRBV18 and TRBJ2-7, with D unresolved. Germline V gene lookup returns CDR1 KGHSH and CDR2 LQKENI. The V end was cut by 1 base, the J end by 5 bases, with 9 bases between. This CDR3 region has 13 residues. The CDR3 reads CASSPQAVHEQYF. As DNA, the CDR3 is TGTGCCAGCTCACCACAGGCGGTCCACGAGCAGTACTTC.

A single count supports this clone. The chain has TRBV7-7 and TRBJ2-2; TRBD1 is a possible D gene (5 bases). CDR3 length equals 15 residues. V was cut by 5 bases and J by 2 bases, with 12 bases left in between. CDR1 and CDR2 from the germline V gene are SSHAT and FNYEAQ (reference sequence). DNA of the CDR3: TGTGCCAGCAGCGAAAGGGGCTTAAACACCGGGGAGCTGTTTTTT. Translating it yields CASSERGLNTGELFF.

This clone was observed a single time. This rearrangement joins TRBV9 to TRBJ2-1; D is ambiguous. Trimming took 3 bases from V and 9 from J, leaving 13 bases between them. CDR1 and CDR2 (germline): SGDLS, YYNGEE. The CDR3 covers 13 residues. Written as DNA, the CDR3 is TGTGCCAGCAGCGCACCGACGGGTGGTGAGCAGTTCTTC. It codes for CASSAPTGGEQFF.

As for this clone: Mismatch with germline at one junction end may stem from a read error. The DNA of the CDR3 is TGTGCCAGCAGGGAAGGGACACATAATGAAAAACTGTTTTTT. This encodes CASREGTHNEKLFF. V gene TRBV6-1 combines with J gene TRBJ1-4, with D maybe TRBD1 (6 bases). This CDR3 spans 14 amino acids. The germline CDR1 and CDR2 sequences are MNHNS and SASEGT.

As DNA, the CDR3 is TGCGCCAGCAGCTTGGGGTCCAGGAACGAGCAGTACTTC. Amino acids: CASSLGSRNEQYF. V usage is TRBV5-1 and J usage is TRBJ2-7; D gene unclear. The CDR3 is 13 amino acids. Trimming pared 0 bases from V and 5 bases from J, leaving 9 bases between. Germline V gene lookup returns CDR1 SGHRS and CDR2 YFSETQ.

The rearrangement uses TRBV27 and TRBJ2-1; TRBD2 aligns across 16 bases. Per the germline V gene, CDR1 is MNHEY and CDR2 is SMNVEV (reference sequence). With 5 bases clipped from V and 6 bases from J, the junction kept 7 bases outside the gene matches. This CDR3 region has 17 residues. CDR3 region: CASSPPGLAGGLNEQFF. Here the CDR3 DNA reads TGTGCCAGCAGTCCCCCGGGACTAGCGGGGGGGCTCAATGAGCAGTTCTTC.

The V gene is TRBV4-2, the J gene TRBJ2-5; 9 bases match TRBD2. Looked up from germline, CDR1 is LGHNA and CDR2 is YNFKEQ. V shed 1 base, J shed 5 bases, and the junction held 2 bases outside the gene matches. This CDR3 spans 14 amino acids. The CDR3 region has the DNA TGTGCCAGCAGCCAAGTGGCGGGGGGGGAGACCCAGTACTTC. Its protein product is CASSQVAGGETQYF.

This chain connects TRBV5-1 to TRBJ2-5, with TRBD2 matching 7 bases. The CDR3 runs 15 residues. Per the germline V gene, CDR1 is SGHRS and CDR2 is YFSETQ. Trimming took 0 bases from V and 4 from J; bases not matched to a gene: 6. DNA for the CDR3: TGCGCCAGCAGCTTGGAACCAGGGAGGGGAGAGACCCAGTACTTC. Amino acid sequence: CASSLEPGRGETQYF. The complete variable domain, with remaining parts taken from reference TRBV5-1 and TRBJ2-5, reads KAGVTQTPRYLIKTRGQQVTLSCSPISGHRSVSWYQQTPGQGLQFLFEYFSETQRNKGNFPGRFSGRQFSNSRSEMNVSTLELGDSALYLCASSLEPGRGETQYFGPGTRLLVL.

The chain employs TRBV2 and TRBJ2-5; the match to TRBD1 covers 7 bases. This CDR3 is built from 14 residues. Unmatched junction bases numbered 8, after V lost 6 bases and J lost 4 bases. In germline, CDR1 is SNHLY, CDR2 FYNNEI. The CDR3: CASSNTPGGETQYF. CDR3 nucleotides: TGTGCCAGCAGCAACACCCCAGGGGGAGAGACCCAGTACTTC.

V usage is TRBV3-1 (or the pseudogene TRBV3-2) and J usage is TRBJ2-5; 12 bases map to TRBD1. Germline values: CDR1 LGHDT, CDR2 YNNKEL (reference sequence). This CDR3 has 16 residues. V lost 1 base and J lost 9; bases outside the gene matches: 9. The chain's CDR3 is CASSQVGQGAKGSQYF. The CDR3 coding sequence is TGTGCCAGCAGCCAAGTGGGACAGGGGGCAAAGGGGTCCCAGTACTTC.

The chain links TRBV10-1 to TRBJ2-7; D may be TRBD1 (6 bases). V was cut by 7 bases and J by 7 bases, with 14 bases left in between. The CDR3 is 12 residues long. Germline values: CDR1 WNHNN, CDR2 SYGVQD (reference sequence). In DNA form, the CDR3 reads TGCGCCAGCAATGGGGGCCTTTGGGAGCAGTACTTC. The encoded protein is CASNGGLWEQYF.

The chain joins TRBV7-8 to TRBJ2-5; TRBD2 aligns across 10 bases. The germline CDR1 and CDR2 sequences are SGHVS and FQNEAQ. The CDR3 covers 15 residues. V lost 2 bases and J lost 4; bases outside the gene matches: 4. The DNA for the CDR3 is TGTGCCAGCAGCTTACTAGCGGGGGTAGGAGAGACCCAGTACTTC. This codes for CASSLLAGVGETQYF.

This rearrangement joins TRBV3-1 (or the pseudogene TRBV3-2) to TRBJ1-6; 7 bases align to TRBD1. The V gene's germline CDR1 is LGHDT and CDR2 YNNKEL (reference sequence). V lost 4 bases and J lost 5; bases outside the gene matches: 2. The CDR3 contains 14 residues. For the CDR3, the DNA is TGTGCCAGCAGCCGGGGACAGAATAATTCACCCCTCCACTTT. This translates into CASSRGQNNSPLHF.

This chain links TRBV6-5 with TRBJ1-2; 9 bases match TRBD1. Germline V gene lookup returns CDR1 MNHEY and CDR2 SVGAGI. The CDR3 length is 15 residues. The J segment lost 5 bases and the V segment lost 4 bases, leaving 8 bases of the junction unmatched. The CDR3 spells CASSSLRTGEYGYTF. CDR3 nucleotides: TGTGCCAGCAGTTCTCTAAGGACAGGGGAATATGGCTACACCTTC.